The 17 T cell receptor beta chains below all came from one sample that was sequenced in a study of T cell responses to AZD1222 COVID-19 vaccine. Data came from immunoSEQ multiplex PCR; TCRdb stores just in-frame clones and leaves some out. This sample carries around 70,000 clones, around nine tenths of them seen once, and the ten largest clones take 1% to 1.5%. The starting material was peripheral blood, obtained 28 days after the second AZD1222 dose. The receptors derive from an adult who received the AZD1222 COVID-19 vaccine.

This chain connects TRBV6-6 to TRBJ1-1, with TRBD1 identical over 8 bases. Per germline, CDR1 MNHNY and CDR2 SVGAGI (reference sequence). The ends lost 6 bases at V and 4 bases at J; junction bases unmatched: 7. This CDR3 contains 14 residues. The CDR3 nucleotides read TGTGCCAGCAGGCCTACACAGGGGGGCACTGAAGCTTTCTTT. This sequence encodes CASRPTQGGTEAFF.

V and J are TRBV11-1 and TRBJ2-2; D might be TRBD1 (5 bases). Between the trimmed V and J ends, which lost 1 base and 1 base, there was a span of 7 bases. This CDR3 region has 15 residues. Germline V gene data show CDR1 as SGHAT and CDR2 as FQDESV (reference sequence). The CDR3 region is CASSLVTGNTGELFF. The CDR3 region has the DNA TGTGCCAGCAGCTTAGTTACAGGGAACACCGGGGAGCTGTTTTTT.

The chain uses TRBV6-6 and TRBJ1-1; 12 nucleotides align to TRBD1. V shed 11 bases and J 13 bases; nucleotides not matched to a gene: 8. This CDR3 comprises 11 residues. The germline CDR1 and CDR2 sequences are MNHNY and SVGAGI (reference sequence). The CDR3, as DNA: TGTGCCGGGGGGACAGGGGGCTCGGATTTCTTT. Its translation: CAGGTGGSDFF.

CDR3 loop: CASSLGQGWDTQYF. The CDR3 DNA follows: TGTGCCAGCAGCCTAGGACAGGGGTGGGATACGCAGTATTTT. The rearrangement uses TRBV14 and TRBJ2-3, with TRBD1 matching over 9 bases. Germline lookup yields CDR1 SGHDN and CDR2 FVKESK. The V segment lost 4 bases and the J segment 6 bases; nucleotides outside the gene matches: 5. The length of the CDR3 is 14 residues.

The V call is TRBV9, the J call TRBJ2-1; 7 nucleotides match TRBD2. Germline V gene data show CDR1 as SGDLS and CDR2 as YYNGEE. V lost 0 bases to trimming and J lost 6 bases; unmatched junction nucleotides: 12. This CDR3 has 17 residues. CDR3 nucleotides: TGTGCCAGCAGCGTAGAGGATCGGGGAGGGCGACGCAATGAGCAGTTCTTC. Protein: CASSVEDRGGRRNEQFF.

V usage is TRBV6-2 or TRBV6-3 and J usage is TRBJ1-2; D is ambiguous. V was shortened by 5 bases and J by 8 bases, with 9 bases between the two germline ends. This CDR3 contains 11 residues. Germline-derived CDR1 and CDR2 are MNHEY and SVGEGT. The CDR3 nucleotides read TGTGCCAGCAGTCGGGATCTCGGCTACACCTTC. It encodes CASSRDLGYTF.

The chain's CDR3 is CASSKAGQGSSEAFF. In DNA, the CDR3 is TGTGCCAGCAGCAAAGCGGGACAGGGGAGCTCTGAAGCTTTCTTT. The genes are TRBV21-1 and TRBJ1-1; the D call in the table, TRBD1, was not verified against the DNA. TRBV21-1 corresponds to a pseudogene. The CDR3 spans 15 residues.

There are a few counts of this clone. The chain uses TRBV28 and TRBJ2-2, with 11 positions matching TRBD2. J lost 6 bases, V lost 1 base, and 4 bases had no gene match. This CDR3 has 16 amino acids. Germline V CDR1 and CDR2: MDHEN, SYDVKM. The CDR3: CASSLSTSGSPGELFF. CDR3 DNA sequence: TGTGCCAGCAGTTTATCTACTAGCGGGAGTCCCGGGGAGCTGTTTTTT.

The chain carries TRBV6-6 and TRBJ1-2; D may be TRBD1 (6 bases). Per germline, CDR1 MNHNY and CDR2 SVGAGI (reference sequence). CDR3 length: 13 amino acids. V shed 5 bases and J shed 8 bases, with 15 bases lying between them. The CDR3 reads CASSHQDRRGYTF. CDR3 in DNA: TGTGCCAGCAGTCACCAGGACAGACGGGGCTACACCTTC.

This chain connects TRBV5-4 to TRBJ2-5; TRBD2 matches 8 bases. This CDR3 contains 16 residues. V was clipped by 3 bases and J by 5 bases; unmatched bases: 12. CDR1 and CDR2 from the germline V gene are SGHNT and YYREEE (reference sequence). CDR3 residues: CASSSPGTRFYETQYF. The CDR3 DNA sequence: TGTGCCAGCAGCTCCCCCGGGACTAGGTTTTACGAGACCCAGTACTTC.

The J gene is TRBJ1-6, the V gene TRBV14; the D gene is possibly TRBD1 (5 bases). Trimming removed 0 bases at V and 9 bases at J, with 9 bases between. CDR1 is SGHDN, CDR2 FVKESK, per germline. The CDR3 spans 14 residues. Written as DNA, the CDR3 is TGTGCCAGCAGCCAAGAGACCAGGGCTTCACCCCTCCACTTT. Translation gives CASSQETRASPLHF.

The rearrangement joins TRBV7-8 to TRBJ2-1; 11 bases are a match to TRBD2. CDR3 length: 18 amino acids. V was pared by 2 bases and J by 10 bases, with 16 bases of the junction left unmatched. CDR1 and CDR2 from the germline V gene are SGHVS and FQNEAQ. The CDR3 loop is CASSLHTGTSGPTGEQFF. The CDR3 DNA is TGTGCCAGCAGCTTACACACCGGGACTAGCGGCCCGACTGGCGAGCAGTTCTTC.

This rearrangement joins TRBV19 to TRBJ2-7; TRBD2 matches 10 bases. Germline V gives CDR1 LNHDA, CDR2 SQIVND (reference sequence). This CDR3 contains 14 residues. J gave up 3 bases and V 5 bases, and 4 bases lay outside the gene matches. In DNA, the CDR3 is TGTGCCAGTAGTTTGGCTAGCGGGAGCTACGAGCAGTACTTC. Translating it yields CASSLASGSYEQYF.

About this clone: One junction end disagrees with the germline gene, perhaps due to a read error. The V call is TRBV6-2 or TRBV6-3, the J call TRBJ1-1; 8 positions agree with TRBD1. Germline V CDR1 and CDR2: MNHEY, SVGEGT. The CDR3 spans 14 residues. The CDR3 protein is CASSWGQVNTEAFF. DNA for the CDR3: TGTGCCAGCAGCTGGGGACAGGTGAATACTGAAGCTTTCTTT.

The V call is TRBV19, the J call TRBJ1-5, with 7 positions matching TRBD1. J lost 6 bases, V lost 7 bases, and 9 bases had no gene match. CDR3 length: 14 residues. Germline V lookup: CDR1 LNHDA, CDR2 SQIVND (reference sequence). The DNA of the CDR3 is TGTGCCAGTACCGACAGGGTCCCGGCTCAGCCCCAGCATTTT. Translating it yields CASTDRVPAQPQHF.

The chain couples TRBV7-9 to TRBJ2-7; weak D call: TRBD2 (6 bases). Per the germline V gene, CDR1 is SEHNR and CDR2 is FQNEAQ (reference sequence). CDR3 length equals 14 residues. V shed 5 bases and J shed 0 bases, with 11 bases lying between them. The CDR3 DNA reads TGTGCCAGCAGCACGGGACTGGTCTCCTACGAGCAGTACTTC. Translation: CASSTGLVSYEQYF.

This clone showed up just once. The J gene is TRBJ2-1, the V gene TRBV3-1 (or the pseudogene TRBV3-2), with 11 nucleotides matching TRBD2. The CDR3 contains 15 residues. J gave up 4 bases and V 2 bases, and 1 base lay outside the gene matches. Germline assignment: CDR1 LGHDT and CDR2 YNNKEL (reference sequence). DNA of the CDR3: TGTGCCAGCAGCCAACTAGCGGGGGGATACAATGAGCAGTTCTTC. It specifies CASSQLAGGYNEQFF.